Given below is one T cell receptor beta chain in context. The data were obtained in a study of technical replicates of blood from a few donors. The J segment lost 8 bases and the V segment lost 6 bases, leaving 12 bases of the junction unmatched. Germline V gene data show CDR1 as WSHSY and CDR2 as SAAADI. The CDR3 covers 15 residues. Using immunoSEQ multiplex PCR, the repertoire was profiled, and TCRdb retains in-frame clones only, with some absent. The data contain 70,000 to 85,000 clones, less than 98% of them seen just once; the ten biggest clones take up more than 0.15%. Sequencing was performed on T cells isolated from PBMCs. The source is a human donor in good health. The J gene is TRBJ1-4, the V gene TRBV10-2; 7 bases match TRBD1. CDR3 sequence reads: CASRPNTGAREKLFF. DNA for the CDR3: TGCGCCAGCAGACCGAATACAGGGGCTCGGGAAAAACTGTTTTTT.